The entry below gives a single T cell receptor beta chain sequence along with its context. What it binds is unknown. Healthy bone marrow donors made up the donors. V lost 5 bases, J lost 12 bases, and 22 bases lay in between. CDR3 length: 14 amino acids. Germline V gene sequence: CDR1 MNHEY, CDR2 SVGAGI. This sample stems from a study of cytomegalovirus exposure and HLA in healthy donors. As for the study in general: The Caucasian-associated ancestry cluster contained around four fifths of the roughly 390 genotyped donors.

Study-wide results and caveats: CMV serostatus was the only recorded immune exposure for donors.

Use of 60 Vbeta and 13 Jbeta primers characterized the PCR. Original methodology: Unique TCR beta chains totaled about 78 million in a later count, with around 10 million of them shared. Repertoires were generated with immunoSEQ multiplex PCR, while TCRdb's copy carries only in-frame clones and drops some. For V, J and clone size, that table is used; D and trimming come from the DNA. The sample records approximately 170,000 clones, around 77% being singletons. V gene TRBV6-5 combines with J gene TRBJ1-1, with D maybe TRBD1 (5 bases). Sequenced: PBMCs. The origin of this receptor is a man in his forties in good health and CMV-seronegative. This CDR3 reads CASSAPGVLEGSFF. CDR3 in DNA: TGTGCCAGCAGTGCCCCGGGGGTCCTAGAGGGATCTTTCTTT.